This T cell receptor beta chain is drawn from a study of T cells and copy number aberrations in small-cell lung cancer (dated by TCRdb to the early 2020s). Concerning the study at large: TCR repertoire sequencing was paired with whole-exome sequencing of the same tumor regions to relate T cell metrics to mutations and copy number aberrations. Tumor TCR data were available for 17 to 20 patients, and TCR data from both tumor and normal tissue were available for 14 patients. The paper as a whole reports these results and caveats: High heterogeneity of the TCR repertoire was observed across regions, with about 75-97.7% of clones restricted to a single region, representing a lower overlap than in localized NSCLC. Higher copy number aberration burden was negatively correlated with tumor T-cell density, richness and clonality. Compared with adjacent lung tissue, tumors showed lower T-cell density, richness and clonality, although the density difference was not significant. The study was limited by a small sample size because surgical resection is uncommon in small-cell lung cancer, and validation of the findings is required. All specimens consisted of formalin-fixed paraffin-embedded tissue, which is known to introduce sequencing artifacts.

The immunoSEQ hsTCRB Kit was used with multiplexed V- and J-gene primers to amplify TCR-beta CDR3 regions from genomic DNA. Unique DNA barcodes were added in a second PCR, and samples were pooled together with a negative and a positive control. An Illumina MiSeq running a 150-cycle paired-end protocol was used to sequence the pooled TCR-beta libraries. The study's own analysis went as follows. Adaptive Biotechnologies processed the raw sequencing data into a report containing normalized, annotated TCR-beta repertoires. T-cell density was computed as TCR-beta templates normalized to usable DNA, which was estimated by amplifying housekeeping genes. Richness counted unique rearrangements, and clonality was defined as 1 minus Pielou's evenness. The Jaccard index, the Morisita overlap index, and the proportion of shared top-20 clonotypes were used to quantify intratumor TCR heterogeneity between regions. TCRdb re-hosts the immuneACCESS table, in-frame sequences only. Its copies lack some clones; in the studies checked, an unresolved V gene accounts for under half of them, and the cause for the rest is not known. V and J calls and clone size come straight from that table; D and trimming were deduced from the DNA. The sample contains about 2,100 clones, approximately 80% of them found a single time. Over 7.5% of the sample is held by the ten biggest clonotypes.

A note on this clone: No antigen is known for it. There are no base qualities to consult, and no much larger clone falls within one base.

Trimming removed 6 bases from V and 9 bases from J, leaving 9 bases between the germline ends. Including the terminal cysteine and phenylalanine, the CDR3 comprises 11 residues. Only the CDR3 region is kept as DNA, spanning 33 bases read in frame from base 1. CDR1 and CDR2, per the germline V gene, are SGHTA and FQGNSA. The donors were limited-stage small-cell lung cancer patients who had surgical resection in Hangzhou, China, between about 2008 and 2020. All donors were treated with upfront surgery without preoperative chemotherapy or radiotherapy, and immunotherapy was not given to any donor before or after surgery. Each of the 15 to 20 patients in the sequenced cohort was a smoker or a heavy second-hand smoker. Three regions were collected from each tumor FFPE block by a grid approach so that spatial heterogeneity of the primary tumors was represented. Tumor regions were macrodissected for enrichment of malignant cells, and only regions expected to yield at least 150 ng DNA were selected. The study used multi-region TCR-beta sequencing of resected limited-stage small-cell lung cancers together with tumor-adjacent lung tissue to characterize T cell repertoire heterogeneity. The AllPrep DNA/RNA FFPE Kit (Qiagen) was used to extract genomic DNA from FFPE tissue.

This receptor chain uses TRBV7-2 and TRBJ2-1; a tentative D match to TRBD2 spans 5 bases. Sequencing was performed on tumor tissue. The sequence was obtained from a man in his sixties with small cell lung cancer. The CDR3 protein is CASSHTSEQFF. DNA sequence: TGTGCCAGCAGTCACACTAGTGAGCAGTTCTTC. The reference TRBV7-2 and TRBJ2-1 proteins fill in what lies around the CDR3, so the full variable domain reads GAGVSQSPSNKVTEKGKDVELRCDPISGHTALYWYRQSLGQGLEFLIYFQGNSAPDKSGLPSDRFSAERTGGSVSTLTIQRTQQEDSAVYLCASSHTSEQFFGPGTRLTVL.